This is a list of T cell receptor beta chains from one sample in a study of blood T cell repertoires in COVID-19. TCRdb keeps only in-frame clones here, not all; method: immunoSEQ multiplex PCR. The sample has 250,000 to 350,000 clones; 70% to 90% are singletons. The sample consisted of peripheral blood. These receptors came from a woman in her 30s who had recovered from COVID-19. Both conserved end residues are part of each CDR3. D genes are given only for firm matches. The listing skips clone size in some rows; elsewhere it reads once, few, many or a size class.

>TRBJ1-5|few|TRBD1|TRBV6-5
TGTGCCAGCACCAGACAGGGGGGAGGAAATCAGCCCCAGCATTTT
CASTRQGGGNQPQHF
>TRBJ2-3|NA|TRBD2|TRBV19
TGTGCCAGTAGTATGGGACTAGCTACAGATACGCAGTATTTT
CASSMGLATDTQYF
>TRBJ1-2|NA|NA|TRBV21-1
TGTGCCAGCAGCGCCCCGAGACAGTCTAAATTCTATGGCTACACCTTC
CASSAPRQSKFYGYTF
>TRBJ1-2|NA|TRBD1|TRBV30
TGTGCCCGAGAGTCCAAGGACAGGTTTGATGGCTACACCTTC
CARESKDRFDGYTF
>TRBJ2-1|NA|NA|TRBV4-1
TGCGCCAGCAGCCAAGATGAACTAACCCAATGGTCCTACAATGAGCAGTTCTTC
CASSQDELTQWSYNEQFF
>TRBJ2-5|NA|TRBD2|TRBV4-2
TGTGCCAGCAGCCAAGCTCGTACTAGCGGGGGGATGGAGACCCAGTACTTC
CASSQARTSGGMETQYF
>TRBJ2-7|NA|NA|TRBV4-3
TGCGCCAGCAGCCAAGATATGGAGGGCTACGAGCAGTACTTC
CASSQDMEGYEQYF
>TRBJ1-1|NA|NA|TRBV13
TGTGCCAGCAGCCCGCATGCCTTAAGGGGAATGAACACTGAAGCTTTCTTT
CASSPHALRGMNTEAFF
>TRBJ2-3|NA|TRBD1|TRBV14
TGTGCCAGCAGCCCGACAGGGGGCGAAGATACGCAGTATTTT
CASSPTGGEDTQYF
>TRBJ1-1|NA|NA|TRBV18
TGTGCCAGCTCACACCCATCTTCAGTTAACACTGAAGCTTTCTTT
CASSHPSSVNTEAFF
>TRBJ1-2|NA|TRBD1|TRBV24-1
TGTGCCACCAGTGATTCGGCAGGGGGGTATGGCTACACCTTC
CATSDSAGGYGYTF
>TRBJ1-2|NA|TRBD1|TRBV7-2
TGTGCCAGCAGCTCCCGTAGACAGGGGAGCTATGGCTACACCTTC
CASSSRRQGSYGYTF
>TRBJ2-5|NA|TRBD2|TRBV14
TGTGCCAGCAGCCAAACACTAGCGGGGAGTCTCCAAGAGACCCAGTACTTC
CASSQTLAGSLQETQYF
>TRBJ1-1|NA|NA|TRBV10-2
TGCGCCAGCAGCTATACAGGGAACACTGAAGCTTTCTTT
CASSYTGNTEAFF
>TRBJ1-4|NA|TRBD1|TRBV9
TGTGCCAGCAGTACATCAACAGGGGGCGTCGGGAATGAAAAACTGTTTTTT
CASSTSTGGVGNEKLFF
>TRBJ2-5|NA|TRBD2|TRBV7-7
TGTGCCAGCAGCCCCCGGGGCGGGGGGCAAGAGACCCAGTACTTC
CASSPRGGGQETQYF
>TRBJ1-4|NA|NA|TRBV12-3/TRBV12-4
TGTGCCAGCAGTTTAGTCAGAGAAAAACTGTTTTTT
CASSLVREKLFF
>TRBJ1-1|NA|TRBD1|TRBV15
TGTGCCACCAGCAGGGGGGGACAGGTCTACGCTTTCTTT
CATSRGGQVYAFF
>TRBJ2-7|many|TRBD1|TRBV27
TGTGCCAGCAGCCTCTCCTTCGGGGGGACAGGGACCTACGAGCAGTACTTC
CASSLSFGGTGTYEQYF
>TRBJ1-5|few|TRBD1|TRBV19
TGTGCCAGTAGTCAAGACAGGGGAGCGCCCCAGCATTTT
CASSQDRGAPQHF
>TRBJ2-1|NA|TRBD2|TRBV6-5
TGTGCCAGCAAACTAGCGGGTGGTGAGCAGTTCTTC
CASKLAGGEQFF
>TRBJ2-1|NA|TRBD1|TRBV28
TGTGCCAGCAGTTTACTTTCCCGGGACAGGGATGAGCAGTTCTTC
CASSLLSRDRDEQFF
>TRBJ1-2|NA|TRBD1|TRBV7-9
TGTGCCAGCAGCCACCTGGGGTGGGCGGACAGGGCCTCTGGCTACACCTTC
CASSHLGWADRASGYTF
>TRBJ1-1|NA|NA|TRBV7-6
TGTGCCAGCAGCTTACAAAGCTTGTCGAACACTGAAGCTTTCTTT
CASSLQSLSNTEAFF
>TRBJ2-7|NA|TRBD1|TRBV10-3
TGTGCCATCCGGGCAGGGGGTTCCTACGAGCAGTACTTC
CAIRAGGSYEQYF
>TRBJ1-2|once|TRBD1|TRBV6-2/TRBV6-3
TGTGCCAGCAGTTCTGCTGGACAGGGAAATGGCTACACCTTC
CASSSAGQGNGYTF
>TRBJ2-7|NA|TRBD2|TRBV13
TGTGCCAGCAGCTTAGGACCTGCAGCGGGGGAGCAGTACTTC
CASSLGPAAGEQYF
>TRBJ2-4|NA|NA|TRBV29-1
TGCAGCGTTGCTCAGGGAAACATTCAGTACTTC
CSVAQGNIQYF
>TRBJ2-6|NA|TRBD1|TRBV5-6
TGTGCCAGTCAACACCGGGACAGCTACTCTGGGGCCAACGTCCTGACTTTC
CASQHRDSYSGANVLTF
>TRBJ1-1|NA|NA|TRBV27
TGTGCCAGCAGTTTAGGGGGGGACACTGAAGCTTTCTTT
CASSLGGDTEAFF
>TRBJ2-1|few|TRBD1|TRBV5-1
TGCGCCAGCAGCCAAGGACAGGGCTTCCGAAATGAGCAGTTCTTC
CASSQGQGFRNEQFF
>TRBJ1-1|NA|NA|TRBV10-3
TGTGCCATCAGCGATACAGGAGCGAACACTGAAGCTTTCTTT
CAISDTGANTEAFF
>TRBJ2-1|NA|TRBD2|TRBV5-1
TGCGCCAGCAGGACTAGCGTATACAATGAGCAGTTCTTC
CASRTSVYNEQFF
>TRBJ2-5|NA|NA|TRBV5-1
TGCGCCAGCAGCTTGGGGCAGGGAGAGACCCAGTACTTC
CASSLGQGETQYF
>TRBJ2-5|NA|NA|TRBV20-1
TGCAGTGCTAGTCGCCGACTAGGGTCGGAGACCCAGTACTTC
CSASRRLGSETQYF
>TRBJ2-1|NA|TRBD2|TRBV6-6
TGTGCCAGCAGGGATCTAGCGGGGGCAGACAATGAGCAGTTCTTC
CASRDLAGADNEQFF